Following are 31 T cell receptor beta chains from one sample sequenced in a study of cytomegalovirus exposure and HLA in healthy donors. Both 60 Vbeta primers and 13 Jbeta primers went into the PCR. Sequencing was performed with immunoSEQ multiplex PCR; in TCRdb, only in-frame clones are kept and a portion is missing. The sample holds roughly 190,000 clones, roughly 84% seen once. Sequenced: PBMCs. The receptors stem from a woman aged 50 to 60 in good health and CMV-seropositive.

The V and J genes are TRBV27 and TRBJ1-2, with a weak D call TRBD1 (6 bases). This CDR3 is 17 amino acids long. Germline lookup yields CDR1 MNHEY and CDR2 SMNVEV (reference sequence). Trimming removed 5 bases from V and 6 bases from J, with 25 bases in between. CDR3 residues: CASSPIEAGGDLNGYTF. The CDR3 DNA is TGTGCCAGCAGTCCCATCGAAGCGGGGGGCGATTTGAATGGCTACACCTTC.

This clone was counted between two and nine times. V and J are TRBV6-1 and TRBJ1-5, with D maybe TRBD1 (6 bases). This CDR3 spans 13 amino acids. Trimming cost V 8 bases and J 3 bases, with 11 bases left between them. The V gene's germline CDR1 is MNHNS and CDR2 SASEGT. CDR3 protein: CASVRTDNQPQHF. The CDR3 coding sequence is TGTGCCAGCGTAAGGACAGACAATCAGCCCCAGCATTTT.

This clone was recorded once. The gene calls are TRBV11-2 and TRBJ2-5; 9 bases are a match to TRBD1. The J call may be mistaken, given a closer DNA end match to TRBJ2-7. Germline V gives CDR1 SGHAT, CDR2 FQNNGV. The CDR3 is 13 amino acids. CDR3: CASSRDRDYEQYF. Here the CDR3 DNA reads TGTGCCAGCAGCCGGGACAGGGACTACGAGCAGTACTTC.

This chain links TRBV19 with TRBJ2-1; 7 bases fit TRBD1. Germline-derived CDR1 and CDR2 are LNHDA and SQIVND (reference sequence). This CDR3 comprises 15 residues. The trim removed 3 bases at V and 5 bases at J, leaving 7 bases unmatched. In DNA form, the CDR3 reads TGTGCCAGTAGTATCAACAGGGGTAGACACAATGAGCAGTTCTTC. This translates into CASSINRGRHNEQFF.

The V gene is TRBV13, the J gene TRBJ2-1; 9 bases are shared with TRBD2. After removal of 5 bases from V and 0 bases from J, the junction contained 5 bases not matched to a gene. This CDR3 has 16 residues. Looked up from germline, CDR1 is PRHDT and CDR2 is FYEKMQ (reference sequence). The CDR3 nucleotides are TGTGCCAGCAGCCGTAGCGGGGGTTACTCCTACAATGAGCAGTTCTTC. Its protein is CASSRSGGYSYNEQFF.

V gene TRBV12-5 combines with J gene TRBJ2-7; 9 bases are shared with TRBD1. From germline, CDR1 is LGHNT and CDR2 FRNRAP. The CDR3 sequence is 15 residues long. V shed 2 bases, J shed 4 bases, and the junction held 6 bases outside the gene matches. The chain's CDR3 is CASGLTYRGQYEQYF. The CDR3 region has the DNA TGTGCTAGTGGTTTGACTTACAGGGGGCAGTACGAGCAGTACTTC.

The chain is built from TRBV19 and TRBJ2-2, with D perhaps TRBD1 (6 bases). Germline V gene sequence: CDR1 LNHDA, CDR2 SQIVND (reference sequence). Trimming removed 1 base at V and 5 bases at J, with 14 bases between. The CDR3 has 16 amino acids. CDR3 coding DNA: TGTGCCAGTAGTATAGTAGGGACAACCCCAACCGGGGAGCTGTTTTTT. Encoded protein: CASSIVGTTPTGELFF.

The CDR3 protein is CASSSGQADTEAFF. CDR3 coding DNA: TGTGCCAGCAGCTCGGGACAGGCGGACACTGAAGCTTTCTTT. The rearrangement uses TRBV6-1 and TRBJ1-1; 8 bases are a match to TRBD1. This CDR3 has 14 residues. The V and J ends lost 6 bases and 3 bases, in that order; junction bases with no gene match: 6. The germline CDR1 and CDR2 sequences are MNHNS and SASEGT.

The DNA for the CDR3 is TGTGCCAGCAGGGGACAGCATTCACCCCTCCACTTT. It specifies CASRGQHSPLHF. The chain has TRBV6-1 and TRBJ1-6; 7 bases line up with TRBD1. The CDR3 has 12 amino acids. The V gene end was trimmed by 6 bases and the J gene end by 8 bases; junction bases not matched to a gene: 1. CDR1 and CDR2 (germline): MNHNS, SASEGT.

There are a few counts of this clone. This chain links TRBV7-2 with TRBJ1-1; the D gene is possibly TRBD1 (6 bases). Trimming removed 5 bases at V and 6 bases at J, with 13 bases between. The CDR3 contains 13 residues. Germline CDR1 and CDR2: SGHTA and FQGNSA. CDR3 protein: CASSPPGTSEAFF. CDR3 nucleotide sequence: TGTGCCAGCAGCCCTCCCGGGACATCTGAAGCTTTCTTT.

The CDR3 spells CASSPTGPGTGNTIYF. The CDR3 DNA follows: TGTGCCAGCTCACCAACTGGGCCAGGGACTGGAAACACCATATATTTT. This chain links TRBV18 with TRBJ1-3, with D maybe TRBD1 (5 bases). Trimming pared 2 bases from V and 2 bases from J, leaving 13 bases between. Germline CDR1 is KGHSH and CDR2 is LQKENI. The CDR3 is 16 amino acids. The full variable domain, completed using reference TRBV18 and TRBJ1-3, is NAGVMQNPRHLVRRRGQEARLRCSPMKGHSHVYWYRQLPEEGLKFMVYLQKENIIDESGMPKERFSAEFPKEGPSILRIQQVVRGDSAAYFCASSPTGPGTGNTIYFGEGSWLTVV.

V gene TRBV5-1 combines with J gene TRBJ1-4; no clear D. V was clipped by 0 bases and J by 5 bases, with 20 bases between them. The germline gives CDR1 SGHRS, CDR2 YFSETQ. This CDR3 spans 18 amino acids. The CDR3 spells CASSLGMVSDSGNEKLFF. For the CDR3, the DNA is TGCGCCAGCAGCTTGGGGATGGTGAGCGATAGTGGGAATGAAAAACTGTTTTTT. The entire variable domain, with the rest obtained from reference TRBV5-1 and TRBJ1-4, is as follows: KAGVTQTPRYLIKTRGQQVTLSCSPISGHRSVSWYQQTPGQGLQFLFEYFSETQRNKGNFPGRFSGRQFSNSRSEMNVSTLELGDSALYLCASSLGMVSDSGNEKLFFGSGTQLSVL.

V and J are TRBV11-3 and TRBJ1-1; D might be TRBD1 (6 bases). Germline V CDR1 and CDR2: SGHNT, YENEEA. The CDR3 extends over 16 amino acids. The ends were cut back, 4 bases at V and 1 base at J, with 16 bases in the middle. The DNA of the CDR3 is TGTGCCAGCAGCTGGACCCCACAGGGATCGAACACTGAAGCTTTCTTT. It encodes CASSWTPQGSNTEAFF.

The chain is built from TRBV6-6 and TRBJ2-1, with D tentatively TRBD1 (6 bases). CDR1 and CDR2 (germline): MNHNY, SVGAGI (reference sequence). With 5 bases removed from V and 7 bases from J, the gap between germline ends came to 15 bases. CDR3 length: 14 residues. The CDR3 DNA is TGTGCCAGCAGTATCTATAATACAGGGAATGAGCAGTTCTTC. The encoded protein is CASSIYNTGNEQFF.

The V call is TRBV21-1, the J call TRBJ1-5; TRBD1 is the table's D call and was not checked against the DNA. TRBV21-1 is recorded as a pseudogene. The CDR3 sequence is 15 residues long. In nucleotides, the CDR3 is TGTGCCAGCACCGACAGGGGATGTGTCAATCAGCCCCAGCATTTT. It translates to CASTDRGCVNQPQHF.

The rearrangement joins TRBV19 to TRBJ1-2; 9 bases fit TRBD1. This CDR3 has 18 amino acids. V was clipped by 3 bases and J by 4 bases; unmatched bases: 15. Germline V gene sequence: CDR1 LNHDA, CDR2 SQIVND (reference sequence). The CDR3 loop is CASSIRSTGGIGIYGYTF. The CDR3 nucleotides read TGTGCCAGTAGTATCAGGTCGACAGGGGGAATCGGAATCTATGGCTACACCTTC.

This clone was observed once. The CDR3 sequence: CASSYGRINEQYF. CDR3 bases: TGTGCCAGCAGTTACGGCAGGATCAACGAGCAGTACTTC. V is TRBV6-5 and J is TRBJ2-7; D remains ambiguous. The CDR3 has 13 residues. Germline lookup yields CDR1 MNHEY and CDR2 SVGAGI. V was pared by 2 bases and J by 5 bases, with 10 bases between.

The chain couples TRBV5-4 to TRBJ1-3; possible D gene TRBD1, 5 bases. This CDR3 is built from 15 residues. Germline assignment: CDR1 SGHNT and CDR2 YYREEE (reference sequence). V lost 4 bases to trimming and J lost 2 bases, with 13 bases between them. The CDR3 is CASSQEPGTGNTIYF. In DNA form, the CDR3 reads TGTGCCAGCAGCCAAGAGCCAGGGACTGGAAACACCATATATTTT. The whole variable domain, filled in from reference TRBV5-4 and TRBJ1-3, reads ETGVTQSPTHLIKTRGQQVTLRCSSQSGHNTVSWYQQALGQGPQFIFQYYREEENGRGNFPPRFSGLQFPNYSSELNVNALELDDSALYLCASSQEPGTGNTIYFGEGSWLTVV.

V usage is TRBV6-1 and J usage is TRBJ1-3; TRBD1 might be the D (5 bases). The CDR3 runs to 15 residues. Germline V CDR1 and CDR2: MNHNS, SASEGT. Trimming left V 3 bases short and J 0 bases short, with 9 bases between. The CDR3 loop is CASSDQGLSGNTIYF. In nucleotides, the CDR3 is TGTGCCAGCAGTGACCAGGGACTCTCTGGAAACACCATATATTTT.

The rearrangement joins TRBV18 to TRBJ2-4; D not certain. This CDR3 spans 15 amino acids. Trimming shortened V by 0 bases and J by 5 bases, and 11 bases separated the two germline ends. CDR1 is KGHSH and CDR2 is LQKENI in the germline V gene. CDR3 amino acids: CASSPPSRKQNIQYF. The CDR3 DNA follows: TGTGCCAGCTCACCACCAAGCAGGAAACAAAACATTCAGTACTTC.

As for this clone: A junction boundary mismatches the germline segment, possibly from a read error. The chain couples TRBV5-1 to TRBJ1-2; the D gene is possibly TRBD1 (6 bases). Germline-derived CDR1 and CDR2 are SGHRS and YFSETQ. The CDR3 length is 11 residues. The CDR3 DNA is TGTGCCAGCAGCCAGGGGTATGGCTACACCTTC. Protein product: CASSQGYGYTF. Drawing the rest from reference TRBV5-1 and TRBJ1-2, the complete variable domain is KAGVTQTPRYLIKTRGQQVTLSCSPISGHRSVSWYQQTPGQGLQFLFEYFSETQRNKGNFPGRFSGRQFSNSRSEMNVSTLELGDSALYLCASSQGYGYTFGSGTRLTVV.

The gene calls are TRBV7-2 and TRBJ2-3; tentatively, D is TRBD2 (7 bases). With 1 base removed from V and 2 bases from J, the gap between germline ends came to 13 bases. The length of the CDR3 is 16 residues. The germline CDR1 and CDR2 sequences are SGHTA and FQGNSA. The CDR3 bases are TGTGCCAGCAGCTTAGGGGCGGGGGCCCACACAGATACGCAGTATTTT. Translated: CASSLGAGAHTDTQYF. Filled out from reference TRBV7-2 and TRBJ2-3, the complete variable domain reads GAGVSQSPSNKVTEKGKDVELRCDPISGHTALYWYRQSLGQGLEFLIYFQGNSAPDKSGLPSDRFSAERTGGSVSTLTIQRTQQEDSAVYLCASSLGAGAHTDTQYFGPGTRLTVL.

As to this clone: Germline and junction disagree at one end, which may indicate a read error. The CDR3 DNA sequence: TGTTCCAGCAGCTTCCAGGGGGCTGGAAACACCATATATTTT. Its protein product is CSSSFQGAGNTIYF. The gene calls are TRBV7-9 and TRBJ1-3, with 7 nucleotides matching TRBD1. The germline CDR1 and CDR2 sequences are SEHNR and FQNEAQ (reference sequence). The CDR3 is 14 amino acids.

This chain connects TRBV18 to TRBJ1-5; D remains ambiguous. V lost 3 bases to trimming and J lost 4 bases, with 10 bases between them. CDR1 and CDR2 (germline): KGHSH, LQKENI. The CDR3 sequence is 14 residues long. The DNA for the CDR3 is TGTGCCAGCTCACCCGTTTCTACGAATCAGCCCCAGCATTTT. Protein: CASSPVSTNQPQHF.

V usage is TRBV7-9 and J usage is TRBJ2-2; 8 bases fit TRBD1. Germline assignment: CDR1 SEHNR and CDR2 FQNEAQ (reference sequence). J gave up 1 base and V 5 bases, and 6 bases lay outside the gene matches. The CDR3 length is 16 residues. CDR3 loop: CASSRPGTGNTGELFF. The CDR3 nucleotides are TGTGCCAGCAGCCGTCCCGGGACAGGGAACACCGGGGAGCTGTTTTTT. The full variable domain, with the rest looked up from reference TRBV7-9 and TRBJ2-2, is DTGVSQNPRHKITKRGQNVTFRCDPISEHNRLYWYRQTLGQGPEFLTYFQNEAQLEKSRLLSDRFSAERPKGSFSTLEIQRTEQGDSAMYLCASSRPGTGNTGELFFGEGSRLTVL.

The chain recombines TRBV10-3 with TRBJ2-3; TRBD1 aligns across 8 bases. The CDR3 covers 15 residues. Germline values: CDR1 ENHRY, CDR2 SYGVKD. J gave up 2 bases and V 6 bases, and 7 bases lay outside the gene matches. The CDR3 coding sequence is TGTGCCATCAGGAAACAGGGGGACGTCACAGATACGCAGTATTTT. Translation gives CAIRKQGDVTDTQYF.

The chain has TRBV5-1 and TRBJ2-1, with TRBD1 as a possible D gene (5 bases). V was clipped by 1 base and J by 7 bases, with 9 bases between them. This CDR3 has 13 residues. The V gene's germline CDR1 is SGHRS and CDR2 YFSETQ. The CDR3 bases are TGCGCCAGCAGCTTGCAGGGTATGAATGAGCAGTTCTTC. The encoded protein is CASSLQGMNEQFF.

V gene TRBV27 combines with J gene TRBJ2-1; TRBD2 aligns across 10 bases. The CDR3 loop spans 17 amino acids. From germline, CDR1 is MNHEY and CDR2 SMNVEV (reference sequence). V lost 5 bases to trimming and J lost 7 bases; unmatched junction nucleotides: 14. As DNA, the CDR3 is TGTGCCAGCAGTAACTCCATTACTAGCGGGATGGGGAATGAGCAGTTCTTC. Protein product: CASSNSITSGMGNEQFF.

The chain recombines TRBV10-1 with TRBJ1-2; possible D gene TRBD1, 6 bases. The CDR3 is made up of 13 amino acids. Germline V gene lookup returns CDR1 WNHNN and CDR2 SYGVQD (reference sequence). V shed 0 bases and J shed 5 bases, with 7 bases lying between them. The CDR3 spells CASSESGTYGYTF. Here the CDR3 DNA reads TGCGCCAGCAGTGAGTCGGGGACATATGGCTACACCTTC.

The DNA for the CDR3 is TGTGCCAGCAGCTCCGGACAGGCGCGGGGCAATCAGCCCCAGCATTTT. Its protein product is CASSSGQARGNQPQHF. The genes are TRBV5-6 and TRBJ1-5, with 7 nucleotides matching TRBD1. The V segment lost 3 bases and the J segment 2 bases; nucleotides outside the gene matches: 8. The CDR3 sequence is 16 residues long. Germline V CDR1 and CDR2: SGHDT, YYEEEE.

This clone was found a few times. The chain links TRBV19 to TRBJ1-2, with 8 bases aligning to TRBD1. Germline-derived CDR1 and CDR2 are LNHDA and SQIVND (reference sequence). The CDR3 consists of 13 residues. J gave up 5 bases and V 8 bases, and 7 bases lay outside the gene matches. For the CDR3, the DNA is TGTGCCAGTTGCGACAGGGGCGGGTATGGCTACACCTTC. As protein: CASCDRGGYGYTF.